This is a list of T cell receptor beta chains from one sample in a study of blood T cell repertoires in COVID-19. Generated by immunoSEQ multiplex PCR, the TCRdb table keeps only in-frame clones and is missing some. The sample has 200,000 to 300,000 clones; around 88% are singletons. The sequenced sample was peripheral blood. The receptor set was obtained from a man aged 25-40 years with active or convalescent COVID-19. Each CDR3 is given with its conserved first and last residue. A D gene is named only where the DNA matches it firmly. A clone size is listed for some rows: how often the clone was seen (once, few, many), or a class if it is expanded.

cdr3_aa	cdr3_nt	j_call	v_call	d_call	clone_size
CAWSIGIANTEAFF	TGTGCCTGGAGTATCGGGATCGCGAACACTGAAGCTTTCTTT	TRBJ1-1	TRBV30	-	-
CASSETGTVEAFF	TGTGCCAGCAGTGAAACCGGGACAGTTGAAGCTTTCTTT	TRBJ1-1	TRBV25-1	TRBD1	-
CASSLYGTSGGAGNEQFF	TGTGCCAGCAGTTTGTATGGGACTAGCGGGGGGGCCGGGAATGAGCAGTTCTTC	TRBJ2-1	TRBV27	TRBD2	-
CASSLGDRANLYGYTF	TGTGCCAGCAGCTTGGGGGACAGGGCGAACTTATATGGCTACACCTTC	TRBJ1-2	TRBV5-5	TRBD1	few
CAWRRDTNTGELFF	TGTGCCTGGAGACGGGATACGAACACCGGGGAGCTGTTTTTT	TRBJ2-2	TRBV30	-	-
CASSQDTGYNSPLHF	TGCGCCAGCAGCCAAGACACAGGTTATAATTCACCCCTCCACTTT	TRBJ1-6	TRBV4-1	-	few
CATRSGGYTDTQYF	TGTGCCACGCGCAGCGGGGGGTACACAGATACGCAGTATTTT	TRBJ2-3	TRBV10-3	TRBD2	-
CASSSSVEAFF	TGTGCCAGCAGCTCCTCGGTTGAAGCTTTCTTT	TRBJ1-1	TRBV13	-	-
CASSLGQGAEETQYF	TGTGCCAGCTCACTGGGACAGGGGGCAGAAGAGACCCAGTACTTC	TRBJ2-5	TRBV18	TRBD1	-
CASSPKRFEQFF	TGTGCCAGCTCACCAAAGCGGTTTGAGCAGTTCTTC	TRBJ2-1	TRBV18	-	-
CASSQESRGNTEAFF	TGCGCCAGCAGCCAAGAATCCAGGGGTAACACTGAAGCTTTCTTT	TRBJ1-1	TRBV4-1	-	-
CASSQTSGGAVTQYF	TGTGCCAGCAGCCAAACTAGCGGGGGGGCAGTGACCCAGTACTTC	TRBJ2-5	TRBV11-2	TRBD2	-
CASSQGQYYYEQYF	TGTGCCAGCAGCCAAGGACAGTATTACTACGAGCAGTACTTC	TRBJ2-7	TRBV3-1/TRBV3-2	-	-
CASSLGGGADTQYF	TGTGCCAGCAGCTTGGGCGGGGGGGCAGATACGCAGTATTTT	TRBJ2-3	TRBV11-2	TRBD2	-
CASSGGRGGFGYTF	TGTGCCAGCAGTGGCGGGCGCGGGGGCTTCGGCTACACCTTC	TRBJ1-2	TRBV6-6	-	once
CSPGLGVWAFF	TGCAGTCCGGGCCTCGGGGTGTGGGCTTTCTTT	TRBJ1-1	TRBV20-1	-	few
CASRRTGEEEQFF	TGTGCCAGCAGAAGGACAGGGGAGGAGGAGCAGTTCTTC	TRBJ2-1	TRBV12-3/TRBV12-4	TRBD1	-
CASRGRAGRGGYTF	TGTGCCAGCAGAGGCAGGGCTGGTAGGGGTGGCTACACCTTC	TRBJ1-2	TRBV7-2	-	once
CASSFQRGGGNEQFF	TGTGCCAGCAGCTTCCAGCGGGGGGGTGGTAATGAGCAGTTCTTC	TRBJ2-1	TRBV7-8	TRBD2	-
CASSSWTSGGRETQYF	TGTGCCAGCAGCTCTTGGACTAGCGGGGGGAGGGAGACCCAGTACTTC	TRBJ2-5	TRBV7-2	TRBD2	-
CASSSGQGSIEQYF	TGTGCCAGCAGTTCCGGACAGGGGTCGATCGAGCAGTACTTC	TRBJ2-7	TRBV27	TRBD1	-
CASETSFLYGEQFF	TGTGCCAGCGAAACTAGCTTTCTTTATGGTGAGCAGTTCTTC	TRBJ2-1	TRBV2	-	few
CAWDGQAEAFF	TGTGCCTGGGACGGACAGGCTGAAGCTTTCTTT	TRBJ1-1	TRBV30	TRBD1	-
CASSPGQGYGYTF	TGTGCCAGCAGTCCGGGACAGGGGTATGGCTACACCTTC	TRBJ1-2	TRBV27	TRBD1	once
CASSISSGAGDTQYF	TGTGCCAGTAGTATCTCTAGCGGGGCCGGAGATACGCAGTATTTT	TRBJ2-3	TRBV19	TRBD2	-
CASSLRGSSGGSNEQFF	TGTGCCAGCAGCTTAAGAGGCTCTAGCGGGGGAAGCAATGAGCAGTTCTTC	TRBJ2-1	TRBV7-6	TRBD2	-
CASSQDQGGGETQYF	TGCGCCAGCAGCCAAGATCAGGGAGGGGGGGAGACCCAGTACTTC	TRBJ2-5	TRBV4-1	-	-
CASSYSGILEGYTF	TGTGCCAGCAGTTACTCAGGAATCCTAGAGGGCTACACCTTC	TRBJ1-2	TRBV6-6	-	-
CASSKTSGGWETQYF	TGTGCCAGCAGCAAGACTAGCGGGGGGTGGGAGACCCAGTACTTC	TRBJ2-5	TRBV5-4	TRBD2	-
CASSMGQGALAFF	TGTGCCAGCAGTATGGGACAGGGGGCACTAGCTTTCTTT	TRBJ1-1	TRBV25-1	TRBD1	-
CASSLTGTPNAAFF	TGTGCCAGCAGCCTCACCGGGACACCTAATGCGGCTTTCTTT	TRBJ1-1	TRBV7-9	-	-
CASSSVGGTMNTEAFF	TGTGCCAGCAGCTCGGTGGGGGGGACTATGAACACTGAAGCTTTCTTT	TRBJ1-1	TRBV11-2	-	-
CASSELGLTNTGELFF	TGTGCCAGCAGTGAACTAGGACTAACGAACACCGGGGAGCTGTTTTTT	TRBJ2-2	TRBV25-1	-	-
CASSAGGTNNSPLHF	TGTGCCAGCAGTGCAGGGGGAACAAATAATTCACCCCTCCACTTT	TRBJ1-6	TRBV27	TRBD1	-
CASSFRGEKLFF	TGTGCCAGCAGCTTCCGGGGGGAAAAACTGTTTTTT	TRBJ1-4	TRBV7-9	-	-
CASRTGIYSNQPQHF	TGTGCCAGCAGGACAGGGATATATAGCAATCAGCCCCAGCATTTT	TRBJ1-5	TRBV6-1	TRBD1	-
CASSVGGFSGSEQYF	TGTGCCAGCAGCGTAGGAGGGTTTAGTGGATCCGAGCAGTACTTC	TRBJ2-7	TRBV9	-	-
CASRQTNTEAFF	TGTGCCAGCAGACAGACGAACACTGAAGCTTTCTTT	TRBJ1-1	TRBV2	-	-
CASSFTTTRESGNTIYF	TGTGCCAGCAGTTTTACCACCACCCGGGAATCTGGAAACACCATATATTTT	TRBJ1-3	TRBV28	-	-
CASSRRTGFNGYTF	TGTGCCAGCAGCCGAAGGACAGGGTTTAATGGCTACACCTTC	TRBJ1-2	TRBV5-6	TRBD1	-
CASSKLPGRDGYTF	TGTGCCAGCAGCAAATTACCAGGGAGGGATGGCTACACCTTC	TRBJ1-2	TRBV21-1	-	-
CASSYSNRYNSPLHF	TGTGCCAGCAGTTACTCGAACCGGTATAATTCACCCCTCCACTTT	TRBJ1-6	TRBV6-2/TRBV6-3	-	-
CSVSGLAGGSADTQYF	TGCAGCGTAAGCGGACTAGCGGGGGGGAGCGCAGATACGCAGTATTTT	TRBJ2-3	TRBV29-1	TRBD2	-
CASSSTSGGSSYEQYF	TGTGCCAGCAGTTCCACCAGCGGGGGGTCCTCCTACGAGCAGTACTTC	TRBJ2-7	TRBV6-5	TRBD2	-
CASRVFGGYEQYF	TGTGCCAGCAGGGTCTTTGGGGGGTACGAGCAGTACTTC	TRBJ2-7	TRBV27	-	few
CASSPAGGGADTQYF	TGTGCCAGCAGCCCAGCCGGCGGGGGGGCAGATACGCAGTATTTT	TRBJ2-3	TRBV7-3	TRBD2	few
CASSSVGNTIYF	TGTGCCAGCAGCAGCGTTGGAAACACCATATATTTT	TRBJ1-3	TRBV5-5	-	-
CASSPGGGLETQYF	TGTGCCAGCAGCCCCGGGGGGGGTCTGGAGACCCAGTACTTC	TRBJ2-5	TRBV6-1	TRBD2	-
CASSARGLAGGSSYNEQFF	TGCGCCAGCAGCGCGAGGGGACTAGCGGGGGGGAGCTCCTACAATGAGCAGTTCTTC	TRBJ2-1	TRBV10-2	TRBD2	-
CASSVGGTSAYEQYF	TGTGCCAGCAGCGTAGGCGGGACTAGTGCATACGAGCAGTACTTC	TRBJ2-7	TRBV9	TRBD2	-
CASSYKPSPAGELFF	TGTGCCAGCAGTTACAAGCCCTCTCCGGCCGGGGAGCTGTTTTTT	TRBJ2-2	TRBV6-5	-	-
CASRHQTGFAGELFF	TGTGCCAGCAGGCATCAGACAGGGTTTGCCGGGGAGCTGTTTTTT	TRBJ2-2	TRBV13	TRBD1	-
CASSVGANVLTF	TGTGCCAGCAGTGTAGGGGCCAACGTCCTGACTTTC	TRBJ2-6	TRBV11-2	-	-
CASSRGGSGEAFF	TGTGCCAGCAGTCGTGGGGGGTCAGGTGAAGCTTTCTTT	TRBJ1-1	TRBV12-3/TRBV12-4	-	-